These 23 T cell receptor beta chains originate from one sample sequenced in a study of blood T cell repertoires in COVID-19. The assay was immunoSEQ multiplex PCR, and TCRdb's table has in-frame clones only and misses some. The sample holds some 400,000 clones; around 87% are singletons and the top ten take roughly 2.1%. The source material was peripheral blood. Receptor source: a woman aged 55-70 years with COVID-19, enrolled during active disease.

The rearrangement links TRBV7-8 to TRBJ2-3; 9 bases are shared with TRBD2. Trimming cost V 5 bases and J 2 bases; bases outside gene matches: 8. Germline V gives CDR1 SGHVS, CDR2 FQNEAQ. The CDR3 contains 16 residues. Here the CDR3 reads CASSISGGTPTDTQYF. The CDR3 DNA reads TGTGCCAGCAGCATCAGCGGGGGGACTCCCACAGATACGCAGTATTTT.

The rearrangement links TRBV5-1 to TRBJ1-2, with TRBD1 as a possible D gene (6 bases). Per the germline V gene, CDR1 is SGHRS and CDR2 is YFSETQ. V lost 3 bases and J 8 bases, leaving 14 bases between the germline ends. The CDR3 has 13 amino acids. CDR3 nucleotides: TGCGCCAGCAGCTCGGAGGGGGGGCCCGGCTACACCTTC. This translates into CASSSEGGPGYTF.

The rearrangement joins TRBV7-7 to TRBJ2-1; TRBD1 matches at 10 bases. CDR1 and CDR2 from the germline V gene are SSHAT and FNYEAQ (reference sequence). This CDR3 spans 13 amino acids. Unmatched junction bases numbered 2, after V lost 5 bases and J lost 7 bases. Here the CDR3 reads CASSVDRGNEQFF. The CDR3 DNA reads TGTGCCAGCAGCGTGGACAGGGGGAATGAGCAGTTCTTC. Using reference TRBV7-7 and TRBJ2-1 for the parts outside the CDR3, the full variable domain is GAGVSQSPRYKVTKRGQDVTLRCDPISSHATLYWYQQALGQGPEFLTYFNYEAQPDKSGLPSDRFSAERPEGSISTLTIQRTEQRDSAMYRCASSVDRGNEQFFGPGTRLTVL.

This chain connects TRBV7-9 to TRBJ2-2, with unresolved D. The CDR3 extends over 15 amino acids. CDR1 and CDR2 (germline): SEHNR, FQNEAQ (reference sequence). The V end lost 6 bases, the J end lost 0 bases, and 11 bases lay between the germline ends. CDR3 residues: CASSLSTPNTGELFF. CDR3 sequence (DNA): TGTGCCAGCAGTCTGTCGACACCGAACACCGGGGAGCTGTTTTTT.

The chain combines TRBV15 with TRBJ2-5; D gene unclear. The CDR3 totals 15 residues. CDR1 LNHNV and CDR2 YYDKDF come from the germline V gene (reference sequence). Trimming took off 0 bases at V and 1 base at J, with 9 bases between the two ends. CDR3 coding DNA: TGTGCCACCAGCAGAGAGTCACTCCTCCAAGAGACCCAGTACTTC. Protein product: CATSRESLLQETQYF.

Only a few counts were recorded for this clone. This chain uses TRBV2 with TRBJ2-5; TRBD1 aligns across 8 bases. J lost 4 bases, V lost 4 bases, and 5 bases had no gene match. The germline gives CDR1 SNHLY, CDR2 FYNNEI. The CDR3 totals 14 residues. The CDR3 loop is CASSAGQGGETQYF. CDR3 bases: TGTGCCAGCAGTGCCGGACAGGGCGGAGAGACCCAGTACTTC.

This clone was seen once. Other nucleotide sequences from this sample produce the same CDR3. The gene calls are TRBV6-5 and TRBJ1-1; possibly TRBD1 for D (6 bases). V dropped 1 base and J dropped 1 base, with 7 bases sitting between them. The CDR3 sequence is 14 residues long. Germline values: CDR1 MNHEY, CDR2 SVGAGI. The CDR3, as DNA: TGTGCCAGCAGTTACTTACAGGGGAACACTGAAGCTTTCTTT. Amino acids: CASSYLQGNTEAFF.

This chain joins TRBV2 and TRBJ1-1; 8 nucleotides agree with TRBD1. CDR1 and CDR2 (germline): SNHLY, FYNNEI. V was pared by 5 bases and J by 1 base, with 3 bases of the junction left unmatched. The length of the CDR3 is 14 residues. This CDR3 reads CASSSQGANTEAFF. The CDR3 nucleotides read TGTGCCAGCAGTTCTCAGGGGGCGAACACTGAAGCTTTCTTT.

V usage is TRBV6-5 and J usage is TRBJ1-6; tentative D call: TRBD1 (5 bases). The length of the CDR3 is 13 residues. The V gene lost 6 bases and the J gene lost 5 bases, with 8 bases spanning the gap. CDR1 and CDR2 from the germline V gene are MNHEY and SVGAGI. CDR3 amino acids: CASSREDNSPLHF. The DNA for the CDR3 is TGTGCCAGCAGCAGGGAGGATAATTCACCCCTCCACTTT.

The chain joins TRBV5-5 to TRBJ2-2, with TRBD1 as a possible D gene (6 bases). The CDR3 length is 15 residues. CDR1 and CDR2 from the germline V gene are SGHKS and YYEKEE (reference sequence). Trimming stripped 2 bases from V and 5 bases from J, with 13 bases between. The CDR3 loop is CASSFSGARTGELFF. The CDR3 DNA follows: TGTGCCAGCAGCTTTTCAGGGGCGCGGACCGGGGAGCTGTTTTTT. Supplemented by reference TRBV5-5 and TRBJ2-2, the full variable domain reads DAGVTQSPTHLIKTRGQQVTLRCSPISGHKSVSWYQQVLGQGPQFIFQYYEKEERGRGNFPDRFSARQFPNYSSELNVNALLLGDSALYLCASSFSGARTGELFFGEGSRLTVL.

Only one count was recorded for this clone. The J gene is TRBJ1-6, the V gene TRBV7-3, with 7 bases lining up with TRBD1. The CDR3 is 16 amino acids. Germline CDR1 SGHTA, CDR2 FQGTGA. V dropped 0 bases and J dropped 9; count of bases not matched to a gene: 8. Here the CDR3 DNA reads TGTGCCAGCAGCTTAACGCCGGACAGGATAAGTTCACCCCTCCACTTT. Translation: CASSLTPDRISSPLHF.

The CDR3, as DNA: TGCGCCAGCAGCTTGTCGAGCAGACAGGGGGCTGGCTACGAGCAGTACTTC. This gives the protein CASSLSSRQGAGYEQYF. The rearrangement links TRBV5-1 to TRBJ2-7; 10 nucleotides agree with TRBD1. Germline assignment: CDR1 SGHRS and CDR2 YFSETQ. V lost 1 base, J lost 3 bases, and 10 bases stayed unmatched. This CDR3 comprises 17 residues. The variable domain in full, completed from reference TRBV5-1 and TRBJ2-7, reads KAGVTQTPRYLIKTRGQQVTLSCSPISGHRSVSWYQQTPGQGLQFLFEYFSETQRNKGNFPGRFSGRQFSNSRSEMNVSTLELGDSALYLCASSLSSRQGAGYEQYFGPGTRLTVT.

This chain uses TRBV5-6 with TRBJ1-2; no clear D. Germline V lookup: CDR1 SGHDT, CDR2 YYEEEE. V was shortened by 1 base and J by 8 bases, with 9 bases between the two germline ends. The CDR3 sequence is 12 residues long. This CDR3 is CASSLPGYGYTF. DNA for the CDR3: TGTGCCAGCAGCTTGCCGGGGTACGGCTACACCTTC.

The rearrangement joins TRBV3-1 (or the pseudogene TRBV3-2) to TRBJ2-3, with 15 bases that match TRBD2. The length of the CDR3 is 15 residues. CDR1 is LGHDT, CDR2 YNNKEL, per germline (reference sequence). V lost 5 bases to trimming and J lost 6 bases; unmatched junction nucleotides: 3. The DNA for the CDR3 is TGTGCCAGCAGCAGGACTAGCGGGGGGGCGGATACGCAGTATTTT. Translating it yields CASSRTSGGADTQYF.

This chain joins TRBV11-2 and TRBJ1-3; D gene unclear. Trimming left V 4 bases short and J 0 bases short, with 16 bases between. The CDR3 is 17 amino acids. In germline, CDR1 is SGHAT, CDR2 FQNNGV. The CDR3 DNA reads TGTGCCAGCAGCTCGAGACTACTCCGGGGCTCTGGAAACACCATATATTTT. Its translation is CASSSRLLRGSGNTIYF.

This chain links TRBV27 with TRBJ2-2; D call uncertain. V lost 3 bases to trimming and J lost 7 bases, with 9 bases between them. Germline CDR1 and CDR2: MNHEY and SMNVEV (reference sequence). The CDR3 has 13 residues. The CDR3 reads CASSFQAGGELFF. The CDR3 nucleotides read TGTGCCAGCAGTTTCCAAGCAGGCGGGGAGCTGTTTTTT.

The chain uses TRBV30 and TRBJ1-4, with D possibly matching TRBD1 (6 bases). CDR1 GTSNPN and CDR2 SVGIG come from the germline V gene (reference sequence). The V and J ends lost 2 bases and 5 bases respectively, with 9 bases between them. The CDR3 covers 13 residues. CDR3 amino acids: CAWSKQGNEKLFF. Written as DNA, the CDR3 is TGTGCCTGGAGTAAACAGGGAAATGAAAAACTGTTTTTT.

This sequence joins TRBV21-1 and TRBJ2-2; the table gives TRBD1 as D, unverified against the DNA. TRBV21-1 is a listed pseudogene. The CDR3 sequence is 16 residues long. The DNA for the CDR3 is TGTGCCAGCAGCAAGGGGACAGGGGGCAATACCGGGGAGCTGTTTTTT. It specifies CASSKGTGGNTGELFF.

V usage is TRBV5-6 and J usage is TRBJ2-5, with 9 bases identical to TRBD1. Trimming at V came to 6 bases and at J to 7 bases, leaving 10 bases not matched to a gene. Per the germline V gene, CDR1 is SGHDT and CDR2 is YYEEEE. The CDR3 loop spans 14 amino acids. Here the CDR3 reads CASIGTGRVGTQYF. As DNA, the CDR3 is TGTGCCAGCATCGGGACAGGGAGGGTTGGGACCCAGTACTTC.

CDR3 region: CASSSTGQAEYRYTF. CDR3 in DNA: TGTGCCAGCAGCTCCACGGGACAAGCTGAGTATCGCTACACCTTC. The chain couples TRBV7-9 to TRBJ1-2, with D possibly being TRBD1 (6 bases). Germline loops: CDR1 SEHNR, CDR2 FQNEAQ (reference sequence). The CDR3 has 15 amino acids. The V end was cut by 4 bases, the J end by 9 bases, with 21 bases between.

The J gene is TRBJ1-2, the V gene TRBV9; D uncertain. Looked up from germline, CDR1 is SGDLS and CDR2 is YYNGEE. The V end lost 2 bases, the J end lost 2 bases, and 10 bases lay between the germline ends. The CDR3 extends over 14 amino acids. The DNA for the CDR3 is TGTGCCAGCAGCGTCGCGGGTCGGAACTATGGCTACACCTTC. Translation gives CASSVAGRNYGYTF.

V is TRBV9 and J is TRBJ2-1; 11 nucleotides line up with TRBD2. Per germline, CDR1 SGDLS and CDR2 YYNGEE. Unmatched junction bases numbered 6, after V lost 0 bases and J lost 4 bases. The CDR3 spans 17 residues. CDR3 residues: CASSVVSSGGLYNEQFF. CDR3 coding DNA: TGTGCCAGCAGCGTAGTGTCTAGCGGGGGGTTGTACAATGAGCAGTTCTTC.

This chain links TRBV10-3 with TRBJ2-3; 10 bases map to TRBD2. Germline CDR1 reads ENHRY; CDR2 reads SYGVKD. J gave up 6 bases and V 8 bases, and 11 bases lay outside the gene matches. CDR3 size: 15 residues. The CDR3 region has the DNA TGTGCCATCCGGGAGGAGCGGGGGGGCGGGGATACGCAGTATTTT. This codes for CAIREERGGGDTQYF.